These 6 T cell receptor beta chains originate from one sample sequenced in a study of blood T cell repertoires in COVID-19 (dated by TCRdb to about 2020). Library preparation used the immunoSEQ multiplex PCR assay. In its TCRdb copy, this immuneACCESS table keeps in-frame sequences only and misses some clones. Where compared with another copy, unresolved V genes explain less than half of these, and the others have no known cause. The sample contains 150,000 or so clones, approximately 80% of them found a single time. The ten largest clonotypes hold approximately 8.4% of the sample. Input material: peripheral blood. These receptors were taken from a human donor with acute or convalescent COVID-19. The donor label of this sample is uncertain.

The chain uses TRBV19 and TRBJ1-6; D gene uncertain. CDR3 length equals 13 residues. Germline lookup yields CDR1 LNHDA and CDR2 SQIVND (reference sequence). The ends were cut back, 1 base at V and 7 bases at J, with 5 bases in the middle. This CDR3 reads CASSIGRNSPLHF. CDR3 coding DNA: TGTGCCAGTAGTATAGGGCGGAATTCACCCCTCCACTTT.

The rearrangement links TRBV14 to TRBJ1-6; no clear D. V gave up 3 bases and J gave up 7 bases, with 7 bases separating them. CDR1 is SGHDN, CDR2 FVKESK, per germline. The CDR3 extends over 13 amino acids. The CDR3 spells CASSQKLNSPLHF. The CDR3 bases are TGTGCCAGCAGCCAGAAACTGAATTCACCCCTCCACTTT.

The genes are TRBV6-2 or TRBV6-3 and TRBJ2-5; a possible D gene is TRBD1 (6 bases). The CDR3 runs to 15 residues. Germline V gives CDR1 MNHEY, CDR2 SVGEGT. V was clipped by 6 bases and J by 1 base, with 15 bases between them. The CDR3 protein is CASSPGQILQETQYF. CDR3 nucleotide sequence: TGTGCCAGCAGCCCCGGACAGATACTCCAAGAGACCCAGTACTTC.

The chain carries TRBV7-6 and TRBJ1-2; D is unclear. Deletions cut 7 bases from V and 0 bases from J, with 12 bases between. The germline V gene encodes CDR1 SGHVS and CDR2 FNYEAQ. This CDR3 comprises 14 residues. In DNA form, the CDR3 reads TGTGCCAGCACCCCGGAGGTGGCTAACTATGGCTACACCTTC. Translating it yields CASTPEVANYGYTF.

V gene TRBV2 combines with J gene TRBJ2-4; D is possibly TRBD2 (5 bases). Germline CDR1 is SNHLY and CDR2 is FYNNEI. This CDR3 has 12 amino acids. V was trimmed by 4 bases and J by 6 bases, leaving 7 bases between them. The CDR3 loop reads CASSGTGNIQYF. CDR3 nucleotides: TGTGCCAGCAGTGGGACTGGAAACATTCAGTACTTC. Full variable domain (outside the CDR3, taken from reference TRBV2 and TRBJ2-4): EPEVTQTPSHQVTQMGQEVILRCVPISNHLYFYWYRQILGQKVEFLVSFYNNEISEKSEIFDDQFSVERPDGSNFTLKIRSTKLEDSAMYFCASSGTGNIQYFGAGTRLSVL.

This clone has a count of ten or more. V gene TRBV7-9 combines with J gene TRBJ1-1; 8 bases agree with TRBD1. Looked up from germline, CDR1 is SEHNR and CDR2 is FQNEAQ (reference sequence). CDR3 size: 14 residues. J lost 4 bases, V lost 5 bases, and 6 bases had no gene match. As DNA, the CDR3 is TGTGCCAGCAGCGGACAGGGCGGTCGCACTGAAGCTTTCTTT. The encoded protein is CASSGQGGRTEAFF.